This T cell receptor beta chain was sequenced for a study of blood T cell repertoires in COVID-19 (dated by TCRdb to 2018 to 2021). Study-level background: The collaborator samples originated in the United States, Italy and Spain and spanned the acute and convalescent phases of COVID-19. The prospective study material was composed of cDNA or gDNA derived from T cells, B-cell-depleted T cells, or PBMCs. Subjects who had been exposed to COVID-19, were actively infected with it, or had recovered from it provided the deeply sampled blood TCRbeta repertoires that made up the dataset. The repertoires were released in a freely available public database intended as a resource for research on the immune response to SARS-CoV-2. Samples were obtained from the ongoing ImmuneRACE study (first 160 participants) and from over 1,000 subjects provided by 6 global collaborators. A de-identified subject ID, COVID-19 status, age in years and sex were almost always included in the sample metadata. HLA class I and class II types, where available, came from metadata supplied by the sample provider rather than from assay-based typing.

About this clone: Its antigen is still unknown. No much larger clone is present one base from it, and per-base qualities are unavailable.

TCRbeta CDR3 regions were amplified from genomic DNA using the immunoSEQ Assay, a bias-controlled multiplex PCR. Per the original workflow: Within the assay, amplification of reference gene primers was used to estimate how many nucleated cells each sample contained. Sequence reads were collapsed and filtered to measure the absolute abundance of every unique TCRbeta CDR3 rearrangement. Productive Simpson clonality was computed per sample as the square root of Simpson's diversity index over productive rearrangements. TCRdb re-hosts the immuneACCESS table, in-frame sequences only. Its copies lack some clones; in the studies checked, an unresolved V gene accounts for under half of them, and the cause for the rest is not known. V and J calls plus clone size are reproduced from that table; the DNA served to infer D and trimming. Within this sample are approximately 270,000 clones, with approximately 86% of them counted one time only. Around 1.4% of the sample rests with the top ten.

The collaborating institutions used their own protocols to collect whole blood in K2EDTA tubes. For TCRbeta analysis, collaborators shipped samples in one of three forms: frozen whole blood, isolated PBMCs, or DNA extracted from either of those sample types. Study-level results and caveats: The quantity of clinical and demographic metadata differed by source and by participant and was supplied without curation.

There are 11 amino acids in the CDR3, from cysteine to phenylalanine inclusive. Of the read, only the CDR3 DNA is kept; its 33 bases are in frame from base 1. The germline V gene gives CDR1 as MDHEN and CDR2 as SYDVKM. V is reduced by 4 bases and J by 15 bases, leaving a spacing of 13 bases between them. The chain couples TRBV28 to TRBJ2-1, and the D gene may be TRBD2, 6 bases matching. This clonotype was obtained from a man older than 75 with acute or convalescent COVID-19. The sample comprised peripheral blood. The CDR3 region: CASSSTSILFF. The nucleotides are TGTGCCAGCAGTTCGACTAGTATTCTGTTCTTC.